The 20 T cell receptor beta chains presented below share a single source sample, sequenced in a study of CD8+CD57+ T cells in acquired aplastic anemia. Investigators profiled TCR beta VDJ and CDR3 from genomic DNA template. TCRdb recomputed calls from the reads with MiXCR, one row per CDR3 protein. The table lists a few hundred thousand distinct CDR3 sequences, 60% to 80% of them singletons. Sequenced: sorted CD4+, CD8+, or CD8+CD57+ T cells (not recorded which) from PBMCs. The origin of the receptors is a human donor in good health, serving as a control.

J is TRBJ2-7 and V is TRBV7-2; tentatively, D is TRBD1 (5 bases). Between the trimmed V and J ends, which lost 5 bases and 10 bases, there was a span of 24 bases. The CDR3 sequence is 15 residues long. Germline loops: CDR1 SGHTA, CDR2 FQGNSA. CDR3 sequence (DNA): TGTGCCAGCAGCCAAGACAGTGGACGCAATCACCCCCAGTACTTC. Its protein product is CASSQDSGRNHPQYF. The full variable domain, with the rest looked up from reference TRBV7-2 and TRBJ2-7, is GAGVSQSPSNKVTEKGKDVELRCDPISGHTALYWYRQSLGQGLEFLIYFQGNSAPDKSGLPSDRFSAERTGGSVSTLTIQRTQQEDSAVYLCASSQDSGRNHPQYFGPGTRLTVT.

This clonotype was found many times. The gene calls are TRBV7-8 and TRBJ2-6; D unclear. The V end was cut by 5 bases, the J end by 4 bases, with 12 bases between. CDR1 SGHVS and CDR2 FQNEAQ come from the germline V gene. CDR3 length equals 15 residues. This CDR3 reads CASSPMRTGANVLTF. In DNA, the CDR3 is TGTGCCAGCAGCCCTATGCGTACCGGGGCCAACGTCCTGACTTTC.

The V gene is TRBV7-1, the J gene TRBJ2-3; 9 bases align to TRBD2. TRBV7-1 falls under the ORF class, with uncertain function. The CDR3 consists of 15 residues. V trimming: 3 bases; J trimming: 4 bases; junction bases outside the gene matches: 5. Here the CDR3 reads CASSSLAGAADTQYF. The DNA of the CDR3 is TGTGCCAGCAGCTCCTTAGCGGGAGCGGCAGATACGCAGTATTTT.

This clonotype was counted at least ten times. This chain uses TRBV25-1 with TRBJ2-7; D remains unclear. From germline, CDR1 is MGHDK and CDR2 SYGVNS. The V end lost 1 base, the J end lost 2 bases, and 9 bases lay between the germline ends. CDR3 length: 14 residues. CDR3 nucleotide sequence: TGTGCCAGCAGTGAATCGGGCGAGGCCTACGAGCAGTACTTC. This gives the protein CASSESGEAYEQYF.

Concerning this clonotype: A much larger clone is a single base away; this may be a read error. CDR3 protein: CAIRFREGAMNYGYTF. CDR3 coding DNA: TGTGCCATCAGATTCCGGGAGGGCGCTATGAACTATGGCTACACCTTC. The chain uses TRBV10-3 and TRBJ1-2; D uncertain. Germline V gene data show CDR1 as ENHRY and CDR2 as SYGVKD. The CDR3 contains 16 residues. Deletions cut 6 bases from V and 2 bases from J, with 19 bases between.

As to this clonotype: Since the CDR3 does not end with the conserved phenylalanine or tryptophan, this likely comes from a read error. The DNA is omitted, as the CDR3 cannot be located on it reliably, and the CDR3 follows TCRdb's listing. The V gene is TRBV7-8, the J gene TRBJ2-3; the table calls TRBD1, which could not be checked here. The CDR3 spans 14 residues, counting both ends. The germline V gene encodes CDR1 SGHVS and CDR2 FQNEAQ. This CDR3 reads CASSLVGAGHQAHV.

This clonotype was detected many times. The chain joins TRBV20-1 to TRBJ1-3; 9 bases map to TRBD1. V shed 1 base and J 4 bases; nucleotides not matched to a gene: 8. Germline CDR1 is DFQATT and CDR2 is SNEGSKA (reference sequence). CDR3 length equals 16 residues. CDR3 in amino acids: CSARAPGTGMGNTIYF. CDR3 nucleotides: TGCAGTGCTAGAGCTCCCGGGACAGGGATGGGAAACACCATATATTTT.

The rearrangement joins TRBV28 to TRBJ2-7; TRBD1 might be the D (6 bases). The CDR3 has 14 residues. Germline V CDR1 and CDR2: MDHEN, SYDVKM. V lost 3 bases to trimming and J lost 5 bases, with 14 bases between them. CDR3 sequence reads: CASSLWGRAHEQYF. CDR3 coding DNA: TGTGCCAGCAGTTTGTGGGGGCGCGCCCACGAGCAGTACTTC.

The chain is built from TRBV6-4 and TRBJ2-7, with D perhaps given as TRBD1 or TRBD2 (5 bases each). Germline V gene data show CDR1 as MRHNA and CDR2 as SNTAGT. Trimming removed 8 bases from V and 0 bases from J, with 14 bases in between. The CDR3 is 14 amino acids. CDR3 protein: CASDSGRDSYEQYF. The DNA of the CDR3 is TGTGCCAGCGACTCGGGACGGGACTCCTACGAGCAGTACTTC.

This clonotype appeared a single time. Likely a read error: the CDR3 ends without its conserved phenylalanine or tryptophan. No DNA is shown, since the ends of the CDR3 on it are uncertain; the CDR3 is the one TCRdb lists. The V call is TRBV2, the J call TRBJ1-6. The CDR3 is 14 amino acids long, termini counted. Germline lookup yields CDR1 SNHLY and CDR2 FYNNEI. CDR3 amino acids: CASTDRQGGQTGQL.

This clonotype was observed a handful of times. The chain is built from TRBV15 and TRBJ1-4; D unresolved. The CDR3 spans 13 residues. V was cut by 0 bases and J by 8 bases, with 7 bases left in between. The germline CDR1 and CDR2 sequences are LNHNV and YYDKDF (reference sequence). CDR3 sequence: CATSRDFREKLFF. The CDR3 coding sequence is TGTGCCACCAGCAGAGATTTTCGAGAAAAACTGTTTTTT.

The sample holds many counts of this clonotype. The rearrangement joins TRBV29-1 to TRBJ1-5; D uncertain. Trimming left V 5 bases short and J 6 bases short, with 11 bases between. Germline V gene data show CDR1 as SQVTM and CDR2 as ANQGSEA. The CDR3 runs to 12 residues. CDR3 sequence (DNA): TGCAGCGTTTCGAACCGGAGTCAGCCCCAGCATTTT. Translated: CSVSNRSQPQHF. Drawing the rest from reference TRBV29-1 and TRBJ1-5, the complete variable domain is SAVISQKPSRDICQRGTSLTIQCQVDSQVTMMFWYRQQPGQSLTLIATANQGSEATYESGFVIDKFPISRPNLTFSTLTVSNMSPEDSSIYLCSVSNRSQPQHFGDGTRLSIL.

In DNA form, the CDR3 reads TGTGCCACCAGCAGAGACAGTAGCAGAAATCAGCCCCAGCATTTT. Its protein product is CATSRDSSRNQPQHF. The rearrangement uses TRBV15 and TRBJ1-5; D gene uncertain. The CDR3 is 15 residues long. Germline values: CDR1 LNHNV, CDR2 YYDKDF (reference sequence). The V end was cut by 0 bases, the J end by 4 bases, with 10 bases between.

This clonotype was counted many times. The chain recombines TRBV5-6 with TRBJ1-1; possibly TRBD1 for D (6 bases). The length of the CDR3 is 15 residues. V was cut by 2 bases and J by 1 base, with 12 bases left in between. The germline gives CDR1 SGHDT, CDR2 YYEEEE. In nucleotides, the CDR3 is TGTGCCAGCAGCTTATCCGGGACAAGGAACACTGAAGCTTTCTTT. Protein sequence: CASSLSGTRNTEAFF.

This clonotype was seen a single time. The chain joins TRBV7-3 to TRBJ2-3, with D unclear. This CDR3 comprises 14 residues. Germline V gene data show CDR1 as SGHTA and CDR2 as FQGTGA. The V end was cut by 7 bases, the J end by 0 bases, with 11 bases between. The CDR3 DNA reads as TGTGCCAGCACACTAATTTCTAGCACAGATACGCAGTATTTT. Its protein product is CASTLISSTDTQYF.

In regard to this clonotype: Because it lacks the conserved phenylalanine or tryptophan at the end, this CDR3 is likely a read error. The DNA is omitted, as the CDR3 cannot be located on it reliably, and the CDR3 follows TCRdb's listing. The chain uses TRBV7-2 and TRBJ1-5. The CDR3 spans 13 residues, counting both ends. Germline V lookup: CDR1 SGHTA, CDR2 FQGNSA. The CDR3 loop is CASSSYSYEHHYL.

This clonotype was counted ten times or more. The rearrangement uses TRBV5-1 and TRBJ1-2; the D is unclear. Trimming took off 1 base at V and 0 bases at J, with 7 bases between the two ends. Germline lookup yields CDR1 SGHRS and CDR2 YFSETQ. The CDR3 spans 14 residues. The CDR3 nucleotides are TGCGCCAGCAGCTTGATTACAGCTAACTATGGCTACACCTTC. It encodes CASSLITANYGYTF.

This clonotype was observed many times. The rearrangement joins TRBV6-5 to TRBJ2-2, with TRBD2 identical over 11 bases. Germline CDR1 MNHEY, CDR2 SVGAGI. The CDR3 covers 17 residues. Trimming cost V 0 bases and J 7 bases; bases outside gene matches: 7. CDR3 bases: TGTGCCAGCAGTTACTCGATTAGCGGGGGGGCGGACGGGGAGCTGTTTTTT. Protein: CASSYSISGGADGELFF.

CDR3 residues: CASSGGGAAGQPQHF. The CDR3 DNA is TGTGCCAGCAGTGGGGGGGGGGCTGCGGGTCAGCCCCAGCATTTT. This rearrangement joins TRBV6-1 to TRBJ1-5; D is possibly TRBD1 (6 bases). Trimming shortened V by 4 bases and J by 6 bases, and 16 bases separated the two germline ends. Germline V gives CDR1 MNHNS, CDR2 SASEGT. The CDR3 spans 15 residues.

The chain is built from TRBV2 and TRBJ2-5, with D perhaps TRBD1 or TRBD2 (5 bases each). CDR1 SNHLY and CDR2 FYNNEI come from the germline V gene. The CDR3 has 14 residues. V dropped 5 bases and J dropped 2 bases, with 12 bases sitting between them. The CDR3 spells CASSWDPSQETQYF. CDR3 sequence (DNA): TGTGCCAGCAGTTGGGACCCATCGCAAGAGACCCAGTACTTC.